This TCR beta chain comes out of a study of control samples from healthy donors and cancer patients. The CDR3 loop spans 16 amino acids. Trimming at V came to 0 bases and at J to 0 bases, leaving 3 bases not matched to a gene. CDR1 MGHRA and CDR2 YSYEKL come from the germline V gene. This clone was seen just once. Profiled with immunoSEQ multiplex PCR; TCRdb holds only in-frame clones, not every one. This table has some 210,000 clones, about 89% appearing once. The clonotype comes from a man aged 25-45 years in good health. Sequencing input: blood. The chain combines TRBV4-1 with TRBJ1-2; 8 bases agree with TRBD1. For the CDR3, the DNA is TGCGCCAGCAGCCAAGATACGACAGGGGCTAACTATGGCTACACCTTC. This translates into CASSQDTTGANYGYTF.